This record concerns one TCR beta chain sequence. Its target is unknown. The data stem from a study of blood T cells in healthy people across ages. Study-level points and caveats: Calculation of diversity from one million T cells yielded estimates considered to be underestimates.

A J-beta primer mix and a sample-barcoded 5' primer were used in a second PCR of about 7 to 11 cycles. TCRdb processed the 5' RACE reads anew with MiXCR; each CDR3 protein has one entry. The sample yields roughly 700,000 distinct CDR3 sequences, roughly 25% seen once. Roughly 10 milliliters was the volume of peripheral blood drawn from each donor. The same sample was also used in a study of T cells of mothers and their children. That source adds: At a rate of 1.5 ug per 15 ul, cDNA synthesis received all of the extracted RNA. Reads obtained per mother exceeded 9.5 million TCR beta CDR3 reads, with roughly 3 million obtained per child.

Sequencing used blood. The TCR comes from a boy younger than 18 in good health.

The CDR3, as DNA: TGCAGCGTTGTAGCTAGCGGGAGGGCCCACAATGAGCAGTTCTTC. This encodes CSVVASGRAHNEQFF. The chain recombines TRBV29-1 with TRBJ2-1; 12 nucleotides match TRBD2. V dropped 4 bases and J dropped 5; count of bases not matched to a gene: 6. This CDR3 region has 15 residues. Per germline, CDR1 SQVTM and CDR2 ANQGSEA.